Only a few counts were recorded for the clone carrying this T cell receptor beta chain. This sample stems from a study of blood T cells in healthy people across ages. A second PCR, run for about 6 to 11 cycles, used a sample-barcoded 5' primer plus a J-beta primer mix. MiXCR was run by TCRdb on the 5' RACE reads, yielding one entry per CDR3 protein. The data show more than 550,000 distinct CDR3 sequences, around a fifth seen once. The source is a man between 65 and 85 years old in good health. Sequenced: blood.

The CDR3 protein is CASSRGFQETQYF. The DNA for the CDR3 is TGTGCCAGCAGCCGGGGGTTCCAAGAGACCCAGTACTTC. V usage is TRBV12-3 or TRBV12-4 and J usage is TRBJ2-5, with D possibly TRBD2 on 6 matching bases. The CDR3 totals 13 residues. V dropped 6 bases and J dropped 1 base, with 9 bases sitting between them.